A selection of T cell receptor beta chains follows, all from one sample in a study of sequential checkpoint blockade in melanoma. The assay was immunoSEQ multiplex PCR, and TCRdb's table has in-frame clones only and misses some. The sample carries about 2,200 clones, around 15% recorded once. This sample comprised tumor tissue (inferred from file names), obtained from a patient given nivolumab and ipilimumab in sequence. The receptors come from a human donor with melanoma. Each CDR3 is given without its conserved first and last residue.

v_gene	j_gene	CDR3aa
TRBV11-3	TRBJ2-1	ASSSRDSPYNEQF
TRBV6-8	TRBJ1-6	ASSYEGGSPLH
TRBV9	TRBJ2-7	ASSASALGIEQY
TRBV6-8	TRBJ2-3	ASSLLAGGGDTQY
TRBV6-1	TRBJ1-4	ASSEEVPGLGEKLF
TRBV29-1	TRBJ2-5	SVRSGGETQY
TRBV6-8	TRBJ1-1	ASSYTGTSEAF
TRBV11-3	TRBJ2-3	ASSLNAAKPTDTQY
TRBV19	TRBJ1-2	ASQPPAGGNYGYT
TRBV19	TRBJ2-7	ASSHTGTQSYEQY
TRBV11-3	TRBJ2-7	ASSGSGTVSYEQY
TRBV11-3	TRBJ2-3	ASSQRKSDTDTQY
TRBV29-1	TRBJ2-1	SVEFPDSRYNEQF
TRBV5-1	TRBJ2-5	ASSQGQGSGTQY
TRBV15	TRBJ2-1	ATNSGGAYNEQF
TRBV19	TRBJ1-4	ASSRFTGTGEKLF
TRBV28	TRBJ2-7	ASRTAGGSYEQY
TRBV6-8	TRBJ1-4	ASSYKKAGRGEKLF
TRBV7-1	TRBJ2-5	ASSLNGAGTQY
TRBV6-8	TRBJ1-5	ASSFYLAQPQH
TRBV14	TRBJ1-1	ASSQPRQGRTEAF
TRBV6-8	TRBJ2-1	ASRPYRRGGAYNEQF
TRBV6-8	TRBJ1-3	ASNLLSGNTIY
TRBV19	TRBJ2-7	ASSIGGVGGHYEQY
TRBV19	TRBJ1-3	ASSTTGLSGNTIY
TRBV11-3	TRBJ2-7	ASSLDMRAGDYEQY